This passage covers 11 T cell receptor beta chains from one sample sequenced in a study of T cell responses to AZD1222 COVID-19 vaccine. Only in-frame clones appear in the TCRdb table, and some are missing; sequencing was by immunoSEQ multiplex PCR. The data show 90,000 to 140,000 clones, roughly 89% seen once. Sequences were derived from peripheral blood, sampled 28 days after the second AZD1222 dose. Receptor source: an adult who received the AZD1222 COVID-19 vaccine.

The chain recombines TRBV19 with TRBJ1-2, with D possibly being TRBD1 (5 bases). Germline-derived CDR1 and CDR2 are LNHDA and SQIVND (reference sequence). The CDR3 is 14 residues long. Trimming left V 7 bases short and J 3 bases short, with 15 bases between. The CDR3 sequence: CASTYRGFDYGYTF. The CDR3, as DNA: TGTGCCAGTACCTATAGGGGCTTTGACTATGGCTACACCTTC.

The rearrangement links TRBV11-2 to TRBJ2-7; possibly TRBD2 for D (6 bases). Germline lookup yields CDR1 SGHAT and CDR2 FQNNGV. Between the trimmed V and J ends, which lost 1 base and 6 bases, there was a span of 10 bases. The CDR3 loop spans 13 amino acids. In nucleotides, the CDR3 is TGTGCCAGCAGCTTAGTCACCGGGGGCGAGCAGTACTTC. Its translation: CASSLVTGGEQYF.

The chain uses TRBV9 and TRBJ2-1; no clear D. With 3 bases removed from V and 8 bases from J, the gap between germline ends came to 12 bases. This CDR3 has 13 amino acids. The germline V gene encodes CDR1 SGDLS and CDR2 YYNGEE. The chain's CDR3 is CASSGVYSDEQFF. CDR3 nucleotide sequence: TGTGCCAGCAGCGGCGTCTACTCCGATGAGCAGTTCTTC.

V is TRBV11-2 and J is TRBJ1-3, with D unresolved. V was pared by 5 bases and J by 0 bases, with 20 bases between. This CDR3 region has 18 residues. The germline gives CDR1 SGHAT, CDR2 FQNNGV. CDR3 nucleotides: TGTGCCAGCAGCCCCCAAGGTGGTTTAGGGAGCTCTGGAAACACCATATATTTT. It codes for CASSPQGGLGSSGNTIYF.

The J gene is TRBJ2-7, the V gene TRBV3-1 (or the pseudogene TRBV3-2); TRBD2 agrees at 9 bases. Germline loops: CDR1 LGHDT, CDR2 YNNKEL (reference sequence). Trimming took 5 bases from V and 1 from J; bases not matched to a gene: 12. The CDR3 covers 17 residues. CDR3 nucleotide sequence: TGTGCCAGCAGCTCTAGGGTAGCGGGAGCATCATCCTACGAGCAGTACTTC. Translated: CASSSRVAGASSYEQYF.

V usage is TRBV28 and J usage is TRBJ1-2; D not resolved. The CDR3 extends over 10 amino acids. Germline CDR1 MDHEN, CDR2 SYDVKM. CDR3 in DNA: TGTGGGGTCTGGTACTATGGCTACACCTTC. The encoded protein is CGVWYYGYTF.

The chain joins TRBV11-2 to TRBJ2-5; D is unresolved. CDR1 is SGHAT and CDR2 is FQNNGV in the germline V gene. V lost 0 bases and J 4 bases, leaving 12 bases between the germline ends. This CDR3 comprises 15 residues. The CDR3 DNA is TGTGCCAGCAGCTTAGACCAAAGGTCTGGAGAGACCCAGTACTTC. It encodes CASSLDQRSGETQYF.

The V and J genes are TRBV9 and TRBJ2-5; 10 bases map to TRBD1. The CDR3 is made up of 15 amino acids. Germline V lookup: CDR1 SGDLS, CDR2 YYNGEE. With V trimmed by 0 bases and J by 5 bases, 4 bases remained unmatched. The CDR3 nucleotides are TGTGCCAGCAGCGTAGGACAGGGGGCTAGGGAGACCCAGTACTTC. It codes for CASSVGQGARETQYF.

V gene TRBV11-1 combines with J gene TRBJ2-1, with 7 bases fitting TRBD2. Germline V gene sequence: CDR1 SGHAT, CDR2 FQDESV (reference sequence). CDR3 length: 13 amino acids. V lost 7 bases to trimming and J lost 3 bases; unmatched junction nucleotides: 3. The DNA for the CDR3 is TGTGCCAGCATGCGGGAGCTCTACAATGAGCAGTTCTTC. Amino acid sequence: CASMRELYNEQFF.

The J gene is TRBJ2-2, the V gene TRBV29-1; 9 bases fit TRBD1. The junction had 3 bases not matched to a gene; V was cut back by 7 bases and J by 0 bases. Germline V gene lookup returns CDR1 SQVTM and CDR2 ANQGSEA. The CDR3 length is 14 residues. The DNA of the CDR3 is TGCAGCGCCGGACAGGGGACGAACACCGGGGAGCTGTTTTTT. This encodes CSAGQGTNTGELFF.

This clone was seen only once. The rearrangement joins TRBV18 to TRBJ1-1; 8 bases line up with TRBD1. The CDR3 spans 15 residues. CDR1 KGHSH and CDR2 LQKENI come from the germline V gene. V was pared by 3 bases and J by 4 bases, with 7 bases of the junction left unmatched. In nucleotides, the CDR3 is TGTGCCAGCTCACCCTTAGACAGGGGCGCCACTGAAGCTTTCTTT. It yields the protein CASSPLDRGATEAFF.